This T cell receptor (beta chain) was observed in a study of PD-1 blockade in classical Hodgkin lymphoma. The protocol was immunoSEQ multiplex PCR, while the TCRdb copy is restricted to in-frame clones and leaves out a portion. In the table there are about 53,000 clones, over 75% of which are singletons. Exposure to brentuximab vedotin varied, and each patient had relapsed following autologous stem cell transplantation. Sequences were derived from peripheral blood mononuclear cells (PBMCs), sampled at baseline. This TCR was sampled from a human donor with classical Hodgkin lymphoma.

CDR3 region: CASSPGQGVSSGSRYEQYV. DNA of the CDR3: TGTGCCAGCTCACCGGGACAGGGGGTCTCTAGCGGGAGTAGGTACGAGCAGTACGTC. The rearrangement joins TRBV18 to TRBJ2-7, with TRBD1 as a possible D gene (11 bases). There are 19 residues in the CDR3. The germline V gene has CDR1 KGHSH and CDR2 LQKENI. Trimming left V 3 bases short and J 4 bases short, with 28 bases between.